Below, one T cell receptor beta chain is given with its context. TCRdb passed the RACE reads through MiXCR, listing each CDR3 protein once. The table has over 300,000 distinct CDR3 sequences, 4.5% to 6% seen once. The sample belongs to a study of human T cells and chemical hapten exposure. The time point was: pre-sensitization, week 0. As to treatment: therapeutic diphenylcyclopropenone sensitization with weekly scalp DPC. This CDR3 is 14 amino acids long. V lost 6 bases and J lost 0, with 12 bases in between. Germline V gene lookup returns CDR1 MDHEN and CDR2 SYDVKM. The sample here was whole blood, taken in connection with sensitization to the hapten diphenylcyclopropenone (DPC). This sequence originates from a woman between 50 and 59 years old with alopecia areata. Some clones in this sample may be carry-over from other donors' samples. The genes are TRBV28 and TRBJ2-7; possible D gene TRBD1, 6 bases. CDR3 sequence (DNA): TGTGCCAGCAGCCTGGGACAATTCTCCTACGAGCAGTACTTC. Translation gives CASSLGQFSYEQYF.